The clone carrying this TCR beta chain occurred a few times. Its antigen is not known. As an off-target read in a library built for alpha chains, this beta chain has a frequency of little significance. The record originates from a study of spatial heterogeneity in lung cancer. The length of the CDR3 is 16 residues. V gave up 4 bases and J gave up 2 bases; unmatched junction bases: 8. Germline assignment: CDR1 MNHEY and CDR2 SMNVEV (reference sequence). Study outcomes and limitations: Counts that tracked tumor mutation counts were those of expanded intratumoral alpha and beta TCRs.

Time point indicated: sample taken at primary tumor resection. Using its own MiXCR run on the 5' RACE reads, TCRdb lists one record per CDR3 protein. The data contain 200 to 300 distinct CDR3 sequences, about 39% of them seen just once; the ten biggest clones take up around 30%. This TCR derives from a male donor with early-stage non-small cell lung cancer. The V gene is TRBV27, the J gene TRBJ2-3; 8 bases match TRBD2. The material sequenced was lung tumor tissue, taken at surgery. CDR3 sequence: CASSSRLATFTDTQYF. CDR3 DNA: TGTGCCAGCAGTTCACGACTAGCGACCTTCACAGATACGCAGTATTTT.